This TCR beta chain comes out of a study of follicular helper T cells after annual influenza vaccination. As for the study in general: Days 0, 7 and 28 post-vaccination were the blood draw times. Study conclusions and caveats: Day 7 ICOS+CD38+ clones were most often found later in ICOS-CD38- cTfh cells. ICOS+CD38+ cTfh clonality tracked population frequency, and its change tracked circulating plasmablast change.

Data came from immunoSEQ multiplex PCR; TCRdb stores just in-frame clones and leaves some out. The table has about 15,000 clones, approximately 84% seen once. Described time point: 2014-2015 season, 7 days after vaccination. Before and after seasonal inactivated influenza vaccination, adults gave blood for sorting CD4 subsets for sequencing. CDR3 length equals 15 residues. Germline CDR1 SGHTA, CDR2 FQGNSA. V was clipped by 6 bases and J by 6 bases, with 21 bases between them. The sample holds a few counts of this clone. Antigen unknown. J is TRBJ2-7 and V is TRBV7-2, with a possible D match to TRBD1 (5 bases). The source is an adult who received the influenza vaccine. Sample: CXCR5+ CD38- circulating T follicular helper cells from blood, taken 7 days after influenza vaccination. Stated subset: circulating Tfh, non-naive CD4+CXCR5+PD-1+ (ICOS+CD38+ or ICOS-CD38-). The CDR3 DNA follows: TGTGCCAGCAGTTTCGGGCTCAGGGCCGGTAGCGAGCAGTACTTC. It yields the protein CASSFGLRAGSEQYF.